These 24 T cell receptor beta chains were all obtained from the same sample, sequenced in a study of blood T cell repertoires in COVID-19 (dated by TCRdb to 2020 to 2022). Library preparation was by the immunoSEQ multiplex PCR assay. TCRdb carries this immuneACCESS record with in-frame sequences only. Its versions omit some clonotypes, under half of them owing to an unresolved V gene in the studies checked, with the rest unexplained. The sample data list about 140,000 clones, and about 79% of these were observed just once. The ten largest make up 3.5% to 5% of the sample. The sample comprised peripheral blood. All receptors derive from a woman at least 80 years old with active or convalescent COVID-19.

This clone showed up just a few times. The chain employs TRBV29-1 and TRBJ1-1; no definite D call. This CDR3 is 12 amino acids long. The V end lost 0 bases, the J end lost 2 bases, and 4 bases lay between the germline ends. Germline V gives CDR1 SQVTM, CDR2 ANQGSEA. CDR3 nucleotide sequence: TGCAGCGTTGAAGACCCAAACACTGAAGCTTTCTTT. Translating it yields CSVEDPNTEAFF.

This clone has a count of ten or more. V and J are TRBV6-5 and TRBJ2-7; 8 bases agree with TRBD1. The CDR3 sequence is 14 residues long. Unmatched junction bases numbered 3, after V lost 5 bases and J lost 0 bases. Germline V gene sequence: CDR1 MNHEY, CDR2 SVGAGI. The CDR3 DNA reads as TGTGCCAGCAGTCCGGACAGGGTCTCCTACGAGCAGTACTTC. It specifies CASSPDRVSYEQYF.

The chain joins TRBV18 to TRBJ2-1; D call uncertain. This CDR3 is built from 15 residues. The V and J ends lost 1 base and 3 bases respectively, with 10 bases between them. The germline V gene has CDR1 KGHSH and CDR2 LQKENI. The CDR3 is CASSPLNKNYNEQFF. The DNA for the CDR3 is TGTGCCAGCTCACCACTCAACAAAAACTACAATGAGCAGTTCTTC.

The V gene is TRBV7-2, the J gene TRBJ1-1; no clear D. V lost 3 bases to trimming and J lost 7 bases, with 12 bases between them. CDR3 length: 13 amino acids. Germline loops: CDR1 SGHTA, CDR2 FQGNSA. The CDR3 region is CASSFGTRFEAFF. The CDR3 DNA sequence: TGTGCCAGCAGCTTTGGTACTCGGTTTGAAGCTTTCTTT.

This chain's CDR3 is CASSLGADYEQYF. DNA of the CDR3: TGTGCCAGCAGCTTAGGGGCAGATTACGAGCAGTACTTC. The V and J genes are TRBV7-2 and TRBJ2-7; D gene ambiguous. V lost 1 base and J lost 4, with 8 bases in between. Germline V CDR1 and CDR2: SGHTA, FQGNSA. The CDR3 spans 13 residues.

As regards this clone: This sample also contains other DNA sequences that code for the same CDR3. The chain has TRBV3-1 (or the pseudogene TRBV3-2) and TRBJ1-3; no firm D call. This CDR3 has 14 residues. Germline lookup yields CDR1 LGHDT and CDR2 YNNKEL (reference sequence). Trimming removed 1 base from V and 0 bases from J, with 4 bases in between. This CDR3 reads CASSQAVSGNTIYF. CDR3 bases: TGTGCCAGCAGCCAAGCGGTCTCTGGAAACACCATATATTTT.

The V call is TRBV29-1, the J call TRBJ1-2; weak D call: TRBD1 (5 bases). Trimming removed 4 bases from V and 0 bases from J, with 18 bases in between. CDR3 length equals 16 residues. Germline V gene data show CDR1 as SQVTM and CDR2 as ANQGSEA. DNA for the CDR3: TGCAGCGTTGGGGCCCAAACGACAGCAGCTAACTATGGCTACACCTTC. Translation gives CSVGAQTTAANYGYTF.

This clone was observed a handful of times. Compared with germline, one end of the junction differs, possibly owing to a read error. The J gene is TRBJ2-7, the V gene TRBV7-7; D perhaps matches TRBD1 (5 bases). The germline V gene encodes CDR1 SSHAT and CDR2 FNYEAQ (reference sequence). There are 13 residues in the CDR3. The CDR3 reads CASSRQNGYEQYF. The CDR3, as DNA: TGTGCTAGCAGCCGACAGAATGGGTACGAGCAGTACTTC.

This sequence joins TRBV28 and TRBJ2-3; D may be TRBD2 (7 bases). This CDR3 has 13 residues. From germline, CDR1 is MDHEN and CDR2 SYDVKM. V shed 11 bases and J shed 4 bases, with 16 bases lying between them. CDR3 sequence reads: CAPWGGRADTQYF. The CDR3 nucleotides read TGTGCCCCCTGGGGGGGCCGGGCAGATACGCAGTATTTT.

This clone was found once. A much larger clone differs from this one at a single base, so this may be a read error. Additional DNA sequences in this sample encode the identical CDR3. This sequence joins TRBV4-1 and TRBJ1-2; D might be TRBD1 (6 bases). The CDR3 spans 13 residues. The ends were cut back, 1 base at V and 6 bases at J, with 9 bases in the middle. Germline V gives CDR1 MGHRA, CDR2 YSYEKL. The CDR3, as DNA: TGCGCCAGCAGCCAAGCGAACAGGGATGGCTACACCTTC. This translates into CASSQANRDGYTF.

In this sample, this clone turned up once. The rearrangement uses TRBV6-1 and TRBJ1-4; D unclear. V lost 1 base, J lost 0 bases, and 9 bases lay in between. The length of the CDR3 is 16 residues. From germline, CDR1 is MNHNS and CDR2 SASEGT. CDR3 DNA: TGTGCCAGCAGTGAAGGAGCAATAACAACTAATGAAAAACTGTTTTTT. This codes for CASSEGAITTNEKLFF.

V usage is TRBV19 and J usage is TRBJ2-2; 13 bases fit TRBD2. The CDR3 has 16 residues. Germline V gene data show CDR1 as LNHDA and CDR2 as SQIVND (reference sequence). Unmatched junction bases numbered 7, after V lost 6 bases and J lost 6 bases. The CDR3 DNA sequence: TGTGCCAGTAGCCCGACTAGCGGGGGGCCCGCCGGGGAGCTGTTTTTT. It is translated as CASSPTSGGPAGELFF.

The chain couples TRBV11-2 to TRBJ2-3; 7 nucleotides agree with TRBD2. This CDR3 has 15 amino acids. The germline gives CDR1 SGHAT, CDR2 FQNNGV. Losses at the gene ends were 5 bases for V and 0 bases for J; bases not matched to a gene: 5. In DNA, the CDR3 is TGTGCCAGCAGCCCAAGTAGCGGGAGCACAGATACGCAGTATTTT. Encoded protein: CASSPSSGSTDTQYF. The whole variable domain, remainder taken from reference TRBV11-2 and TRBJ2-3, is EAGVAQSPRYKIIEKRQSVAFWCNPISGHATLYWYQQILGQGPKLLIQFQNNGVVDDSQLPKDRFSAERLKGVDSTLKIQPAKLEDSAVYLCASSPSSGSTDTQYFGPGTRLTVL.

The chain couples TRBV19 to TRBJ1-1, with a tentative D call TRBD1 (5 bases). The germline CDR1 and CDR2 sequences are LNHDA and SQIVND (reference sequence). V shed 7 bases and J shed 0 bases, with 21 bases lying between them. The CDR3 has 17 amino acids. CDR3 DNA: TGTGCCAGTAACAGAAGACAGAAACCATCCATGAACACTGAAGCTTTCTTT. Protein sequence: CASNRRQKPSMNTEAFF.

The J gene is TRBJ2-2, the V gene TRBV30; 12 nucleotides agree with TRBD2. The CDR3 loop spans 15 amino acids. The germline V gene encodes CDR1 GTSNPN and CDR2 SVGIG (reference sequence). The J segment lost 6 bases and the V segment lost 5 bases, leaving 7 bases of the junction unmatched. The CDR3 region is CAWLAGGIIAGELFF. The CDR3 nucleotides are TGTGCCTGGCTAGCGGGGGGGATTATAGCCGGGGAGCTGTTTTTT.

This chain uses TRBV4-3 with TRBJ1-1; 7 bases match TRBD1. This CDR3 comprises 15 residues. Germline CDR1 LGHNA, CDR2 YSLEER. V gave up 0 bases and J gave up 3 bases; unmatched junction bases: 4. The CDR3 nucleotides read TGCGCCAGCAGCCAAGACAGGGGGATGGACACTGAAGCTTTCTTT. This codes for CASSQDRGMDTEAFF.

This rearrangement joins TRBV28 to TRBJ1-1; D uncertain. Germline V gene data show CDR1 as MDHEN and CDR2 as SYDVKM. Trimming removed 1 base from V and 1 base from J, with 7 bases in between. The CDR3 is made up of 14 amino acids. The CDR3 is CASSLLSGNTEAFF. CDR3 bases: TGTGCCAGCAGTTTATTAAGCGGGAACACTGAAGCTTTCTTT.

V is TRBV2 and J is TRBJ2-5; 7 nucleotides agree with TRBD2. CDR1 and CDR2 from the germline V gene are SNHLY and FYNNEI. The CDR3 is 17 residues long. V dropped 5 bases and J dropped 4; count of bases not matched to a gene: 16. As DNA, the CDR3 is TGTGCCAGCAGTCCCGGGACCCAGCCACTAGCGTCAGAGACCCAGTACTTC. Protein: CASSPGTQPLASETQYF.

The chain couples TRBV28 to TRBJ1-1, with a weak D call TRBD1 (5 bases). CDR3 length: 14 amino acids. Between the trimmed V and J ends, which lost 3 bases and 5 bases, there was a span of 13 bases. Germline V gene sequence: CDR1 MDHEN, CDR2 SYDVKM. CDR3 amino acids: CASSFRGKATEAFF. The CDR3 coding sequence is TGTGCCAGCAGTTTTCGGGGGAAAGCGACTGAAGCTTTCTTT.

The V and J genes are TRBV27 and TRBJ2-7; D is ambiguous. The V and J ends lost 5 bases and 12 bases respectively, with 14 bases between them. This CDR3 has 11 amino acids. Germline CDR1 is MNHEY and CDR2 is SMNVEV (reference sequence). CDR3 DNA sequence: TGTGCCAGCAGTGTCGGGTATTCGCGGTACTTC. Residues: CASSVGYSRYF.

The V call is TRBV4-2, the J call TRBJ1-1; 10 bases match TRBD1. The CDR3 is 14 residues long. Germline assignment: CDR1 LGHNA and CDR2 YNFKEQ. V shed 5 bases and J 7 bases; nucleotides not matched to a gene: 7. CDR3 loop: CASSTRQGAGEAFF. CDR3 nucleotides: TGTGCCAGCAGCACCCGACAGGGGGCCGGTGAAGCTTTCTTT.

V usage is TRBV30 and J usage is TRBJ2-5; TRBD2 matches at 7 bases. The germline V gene has CDR1 GTSNPN and CDR2 SVGIG (reference sequence). Losses at the gene ends were 0 bases for V and 5 bases for J; bases not matched to a gene: 6. The CDR3 has 14 residues. The CDR3 sequence: CAWSVMGGSETQYF. The CDR3 DNA reads TGTGCCTGGAGTGTCATGGGCGGGAGTGAGACCCAGTACTTC.

The chain employs TRBV15 and TRBJ2-3; D call uncertain. V lost 1 base to trimming and J lost 2 bases, with 7 bases between them. The germline V gene has CDR1 LNHNV and CDR2 YYDKDF (reference sequence). The CDR3 has 14 residues. The CDR3 DNA reads as TGTGCCACCAGCAGAGTACTTTACACAGATACGCAGTATTTT. Its translation is CATSRVLYTDTQYF.

The V call is TRBV6-7, the J call TRBJ2-1; a weak D match, TRBD2 (5 bases). TRBV6-7 is filed as an ORF, its function uncertain. V dropped 2 bases and J dropped 6 bases, with 11 bases sitting between them. The CDR3 sequence is 14 residues long. CDR3 nucleotide sequence: TGTGCCAGCAGTTACCAAAGAGGGCCCAATGAGCAGTTCTTC. It translates to CASSYQRGPNEQFF.